The entry below gives a single TCR beta chain sequence along with its context. The antigen it recognizes is unknown. No per-base quality is available; no much larger clone lies one base away. Following the manufacturer's instructions, the researchers used the immunoSEQ immune profiling system to amplify TCR beta CDR3 regions via multiplex PCR. An Illumina NextSeq system was used for sequencing. Processing in the source paper ran as follows. Sequence data were processed on the immunoSEQ Analyzer platform, and clonality was computed as the square root of Simpson's index of productive rearrangements. V and J usage similarity was measured by Jensen-Shannon distance, and CDR3 generation probabilities were computed with OLGA. Shared CDR3 sequences were searched in the immuneACCESS database (August 2020) and in VDJdb (December 2020). Imported from immuneACCESS, the table was reduced by TCRdb to in-frame sequences with V and J called. These copies leave out some clones; in studies compared against another copy, an unresolved V gene accounts for under half, and the cause of the remainder is not known. D and trimming come from the DNA, and the V and J calls and clone size come from that table. Here the sample has over 20,000 clones; 85% to 95% occur a single time. Roughly 0.3% of the sample goes to the ten largest clones.

The source of the sample is a study of monozygotic twins with cystic fibrosis (dated by TCRdb to the early 2020s). Regarding the research as a whole: Around 3.3 micrograms of fragmented DNA went through around 15 PCR cycles to produce barcoded libraries. To gauge how much genetics shapes V and J gene usage, the researchers compared TCR beta repertoires both within and across 16 monozygotic twin pairs who have cystic fibrosis. The cohort comprised ten female and six male twin pairs aged roughly 2.0 to 40 years, median around 8.6 years, mostly children and adolescents. Twins were ranked among 970 or so cohort participants for weight-for-height and FEVPerc (FEV1 disease centile) at the day of blood sampling. Data for three of the twin pairs had been reported previously in another context. Broader findings and caveats from the paper: The cohort was small, and no association was found between shared CDR3 numbers and age, concordance or disease severity. Simpson clonality was generally low (median around 0.01), suggesting a naive-dominated repertoire, with higher clonality in the most severely affected patients. In 13 of 16 pairs, V gene usage most closely resembled the co-twin's, and the same held for J usage in 8 of 16 pairs, a pattern suggesting genetic constraints. Monozygotic CF twin pairs shared significantly more nucleotide-identical clonotypes within each pair than unrelated CF individuals shared with one another (P = 0.000026, Mann-Whitney).

The twin pairs came from the European Cystic Fibrosis Twin and Sibling Study Cohort, a cohort that recruited patients from some 150 CF clinics across 14 European countries. Zygosity and CFTR genotype were confirmed in-house, and zygosity was tested by multiplex PCR of nine short tandem repeat loci. Each twin gave a peripheral blood sample, and clinical parameters were documented on that same day of blood sampling. Genomic DNA was isolated from peripheral blood cells with phenol/chloroform and kept in TE buffer at 4 degrees C. Trimming removed 8 bases from V and 2 bases from J, leaving 22 bases between the germline ends. CDR1 and CDR2 (MDHEN, SYDVKM) derive from the germline V gene. The CDR3 has 17 amino acids, counting the end cysteine and phenylalanine. The sequence is cut down to CDR3 DNA, 51 bases in frame from base 1.

This clonotype originated in a girl aged 2-15 years with cystic fibrosis. Sequenced sample: blood. The rearranged chain carries TRBV28 and TRBJ1-3, with a weak D call of TRBD1 (6 bases match). Here is the DNA: TGTGCCAGCGGGACATTGCAAGAACGTAATCCTGGAAACACCATATATTTT. It encodes CASGTLQERNPGNTIYF.